One and the same sample provided the 4 T cell receptor beta chains below, sequenced in a study of CD8+CD57+ T cells in acquired aplastic anemia (dated by TCRdb to 2017 to 2018). Patients chosen for sequencing had shown expansion of CD8+CD57+ cells by flow cytometry. The reads were generated on an Illumina HiSeq 2000. TCR beta VDJ combination and CDR3 sequence profiling used genomic DNA as the template. TCRdb trimmed the raw reads at Q25, called clones with MiXCR and kept productive beta chains. Every entry covers one CDR3 protein and lists the most common genes and DNA from its rows. This sample lists 180,000 or so distinct CDR3 sequences; around 48% were detected once. Of the sample, 1.8% is held by the ten largest clones. Sequenced material: sorted CD4+, CD8+, or CD8+CD57+ T cells (not recorded which) from PBMCs. The receptors derive from a human donor with aplastic anemia.

This clonotype was seen only once. A much larger clone differs by one base, so this may be a read error. The chain employs TRBV5-1 and TRBJ1-2, with 7 bases that match TRBD1. Germline CDR1 and CDR2: SGHRS and YFSETQ. The CDR3 contains 16 residues. Written as DNA, the CDR3 is TGCCCCAGCAGCGTTGGGACAGATAGTTTTAACTATGGCTACACCTTC. Translation: CPSSVGTDSFNYGYTF.

The rearrangement joins TRBV7-9 to TRBJ2-7, with 7 bases lining up with TRBD2. CDR3 length: 16 amino acids. Germline values: CDR1 SEHNR, CDR2 FQNEAQ (reference sequence). V gave up 8 bases and J gave up 0 bases; unmatched junction bases: 13. CDR3 protein: CASVWGGGPTSYEQYF. DNA for the CDR3: TGTGCCAGCGTCTGGGGGGGAGGCCCAACCTCCTACGAGCAGTACTTC.

The V call is TRBV6-1, the J call TRBJ1-5; D is undetermined. Trimming took off 1 base at V and 5 bases at J, with 12 bases between the two ends. CDR3 length: 15 residues. Germline CDR1 MNHNS, CDR2 SASEGT. The CDR3 DNA follows: TGTGCCAGCAGTGAAGAGGTAGGGTCCTATCAGCCCCAGCATTTT. This sequence encodes CASSEEVGSYQPQHF.

CDR3 protein: CSARDQPHYEQYF. In DNA form, the CDR3 reads TGCAGTGCTAGAGATCAGCCGCATTACGAGCAGTACTTC. This sequence joins TRBV20-1 and TRBJ2-7; D is ambiguous. V was pared by 0 bases and J by 4 bases, with 10 bases between. This CDR3 spans 13 amino acids. Germline V gene sequence: CDR1 DFQATT, CDR2 SNEGSKA (reference sequence).